This record covers a single T cell receptor beta chain. Antigen specificity is unknown. Produced via immunoSEQ multiplex PCR; TCRdb's table is partial and in-frame only. Of about 250,000 clones detected, 70% appear once; the ten largest clones hold roughly 15%. The data were obtained in a study of cytotoxic CD8 clonotypes in ibrutinib-treated CLL. Study summary: Patients attained about 24 partial and 2 complete responses; at median 68 months, about 14 remained remitted while about twelve progressed.

Study results and limitations: Baseline levels were approached again at progression, after clonality had risen at ibrutinib response. The public clonotypes identified were infrequent and showed contraction or stability on treatment.

Cryopreserved PBMCs provided roughly 2 micrograms of genomic DNA for the TCR beta libraries. Germline V gene lookup returns CDR1 MGHDK and CDR2 SYGVNS. This CDR3 has 15 amino acids. J gave up 4 bases and V 5 bases, and 10 bases lay outside the gene matches. The sequences come from PBMCs, collected after 24 months of ibrutinib treatment. The rearrangement joins TRBV25-1 to TRBJ2-5, with TRBD2 identical over 7 bases. The clonotype originates from a human donor with chronic lymphocytic leukemia. CDR3 sequence: CASSRGRLAPETQYF. The CDR3 nucleotides read TGTGCCAGCAGTCGTGGTAGACTAGCCCCAGAGACCCAGTACTTC.